This TCR beta chain was identified in a study of T cell responses to AZD1222 COVID-19 vaccine. Profiled with immunoSEQ multiplex PCR; TCRdb holds only in-frame clones, not every one. The top ten hold about 2.2% of the sample, which has approximately 100,000 clones, around 94% seen once. From germline, CDR1 is LNHDA and CDR2 SQIVND (reference sequence). V lost 9 bases and J lost 8; bases outside the gene matches: 13. CDR3 length: 15 residues. Here the sequenced sample was peripheral blood, taken on day 0 of AZD1222 vaccination. This rearrangement joins TRBV19 to TRBJ2-1; 10 bases match TRBD2. The receptor comes from an adult in good health. In DNA, the CDR3 is TGTGCCAGCTCGCCGCTAGCGGGGGTTCCGGATGAGCAGTTCTTC. This translates into CASSPLAGVPDEQFF.